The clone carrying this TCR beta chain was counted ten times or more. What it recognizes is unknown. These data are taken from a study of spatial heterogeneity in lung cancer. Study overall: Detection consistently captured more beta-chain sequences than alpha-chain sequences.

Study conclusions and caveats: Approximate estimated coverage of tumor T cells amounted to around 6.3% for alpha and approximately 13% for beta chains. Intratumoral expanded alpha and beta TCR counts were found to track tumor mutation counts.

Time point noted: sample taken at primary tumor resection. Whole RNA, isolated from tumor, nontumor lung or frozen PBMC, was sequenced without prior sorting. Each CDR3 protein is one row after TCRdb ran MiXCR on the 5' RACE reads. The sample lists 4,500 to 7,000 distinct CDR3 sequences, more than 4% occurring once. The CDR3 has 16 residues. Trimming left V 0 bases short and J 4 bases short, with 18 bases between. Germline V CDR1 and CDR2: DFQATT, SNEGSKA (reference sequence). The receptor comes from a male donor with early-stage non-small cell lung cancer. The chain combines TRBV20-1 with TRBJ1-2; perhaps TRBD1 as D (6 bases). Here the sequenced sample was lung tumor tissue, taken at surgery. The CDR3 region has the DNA TGCAGTGCTAGAGACTTTTCAGGGGCGTCGGGCTATGGCTACACCTTC. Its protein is CSARDFSGASGYGYTF.